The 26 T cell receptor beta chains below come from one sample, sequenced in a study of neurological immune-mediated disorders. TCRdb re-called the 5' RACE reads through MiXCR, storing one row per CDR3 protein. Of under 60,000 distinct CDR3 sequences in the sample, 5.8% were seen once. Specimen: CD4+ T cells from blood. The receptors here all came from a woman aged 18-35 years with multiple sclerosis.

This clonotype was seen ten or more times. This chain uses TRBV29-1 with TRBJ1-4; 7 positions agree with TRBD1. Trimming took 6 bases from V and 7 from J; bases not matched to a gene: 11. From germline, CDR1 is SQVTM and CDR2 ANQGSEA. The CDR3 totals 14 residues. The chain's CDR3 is CSVVWTGSSEKLFF. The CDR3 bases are TGCAGCGTCGTCTGGACAGGATCTAGTGAAAAACTGTTTTTT.

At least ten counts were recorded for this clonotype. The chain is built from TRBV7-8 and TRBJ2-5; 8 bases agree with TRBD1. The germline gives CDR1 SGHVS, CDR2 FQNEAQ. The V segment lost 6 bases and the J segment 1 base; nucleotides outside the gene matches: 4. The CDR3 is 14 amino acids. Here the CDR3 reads CASRKGQGQETQYF. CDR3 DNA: TGTGCCAGCAGAAAAGGACAGGGCCAAGAGACCCAGTACTTC.

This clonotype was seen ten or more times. CDR3 sequence: CASSLAQGPTDTQYF. The CDR3 DNA reads TGCGCCAGCAGCTTGGCCCAGGGTCCCACAGATACGCAGTATTTT. The chain is built from TRBV5-1 and TRBJ2-3; maybe TRBD1 (5 bases). Trimming cost V 0 bases and J 2 bases, with 10 bases left between them. This CDR3 region has 15 residues. Germline V gene data show CDR1 as SGHRS and CDR2 as YFSETQ.

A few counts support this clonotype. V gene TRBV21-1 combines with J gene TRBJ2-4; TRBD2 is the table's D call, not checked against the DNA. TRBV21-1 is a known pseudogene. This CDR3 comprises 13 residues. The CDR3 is CASGVARGDIQYF. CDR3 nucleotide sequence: TGTGCCAGCGGAGTAGCCCGGGGGGACATTCAGTACTTC.

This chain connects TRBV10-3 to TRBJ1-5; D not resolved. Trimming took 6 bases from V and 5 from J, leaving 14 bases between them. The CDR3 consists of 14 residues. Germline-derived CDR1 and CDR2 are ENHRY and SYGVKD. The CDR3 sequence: CAISSTDGDQPQHF. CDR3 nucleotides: TGTGCCATCAGCTCTACGGACGGTGATCAGCCCCAGCATTTT.

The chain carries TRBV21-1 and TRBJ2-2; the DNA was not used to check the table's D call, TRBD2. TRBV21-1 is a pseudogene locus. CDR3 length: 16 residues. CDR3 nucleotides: TGTGCCAGCTTACTCCCTCCGAGACCAGCCACCGGGGAGCTGTTTTTT. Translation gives CASLLPPRPATGELFF.

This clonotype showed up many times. CDR3 in amino acids: CASSYGINKGAFF. For the CDR3, the DNA is TGTGCCAGCAGTTACGGTATAAACAAAGGAGCTTTCTTT. The J gene is TRBJ1-1, the V gene TRBV6-2 or TRBV6-3; D call uncertain. Germline lookup yields CDR1 MNHEY and CDR2 SVGEGT. Trimming took off 2 bases at V and 10 bases at J, with 14 bases between the two ends. The CDR3 is 13 residues long.

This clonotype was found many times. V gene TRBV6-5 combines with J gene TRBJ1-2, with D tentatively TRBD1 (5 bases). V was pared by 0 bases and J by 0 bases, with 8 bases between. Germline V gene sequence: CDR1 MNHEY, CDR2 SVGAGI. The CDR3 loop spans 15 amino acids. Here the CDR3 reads CASSYSAGANYGYTF. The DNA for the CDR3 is TGTGCCAGCAGTTACTCGGCGGGGGCTAACTATGGCTACACCTTC.

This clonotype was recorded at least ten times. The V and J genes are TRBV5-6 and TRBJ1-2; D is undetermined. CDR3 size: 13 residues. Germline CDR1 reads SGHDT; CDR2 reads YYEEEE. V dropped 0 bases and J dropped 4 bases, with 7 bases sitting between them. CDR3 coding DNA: TGTGCCAGCAGCTTGGGGGGTCCCTATGGCTACACCTTC. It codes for CASSLGGPYGYTF.

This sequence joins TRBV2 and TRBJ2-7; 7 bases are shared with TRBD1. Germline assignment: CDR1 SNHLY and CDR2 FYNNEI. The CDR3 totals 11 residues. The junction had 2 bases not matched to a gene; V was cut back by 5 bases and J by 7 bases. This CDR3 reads CASSSTGEQYF. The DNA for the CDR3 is TGTGCCAGCAGTTCGACAGGGGAGCAGTACTTC.

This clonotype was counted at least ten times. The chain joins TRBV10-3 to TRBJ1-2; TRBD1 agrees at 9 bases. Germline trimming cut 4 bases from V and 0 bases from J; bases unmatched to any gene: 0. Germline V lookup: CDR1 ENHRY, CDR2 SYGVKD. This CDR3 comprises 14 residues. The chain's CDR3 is CAISGDRANYGYTF. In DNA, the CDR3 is TGTGCCATCAGTGGGGACAGGGCTAACTATGGCTACACCTTC.

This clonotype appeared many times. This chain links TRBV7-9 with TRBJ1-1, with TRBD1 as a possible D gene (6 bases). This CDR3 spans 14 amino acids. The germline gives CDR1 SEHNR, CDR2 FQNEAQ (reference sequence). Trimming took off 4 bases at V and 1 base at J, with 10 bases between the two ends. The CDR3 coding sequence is TGTGCCAGCAGCTCTACAGGGAGGAACACTGAAGCTTTCTTT. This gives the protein CASSSTGRNTEAFF.

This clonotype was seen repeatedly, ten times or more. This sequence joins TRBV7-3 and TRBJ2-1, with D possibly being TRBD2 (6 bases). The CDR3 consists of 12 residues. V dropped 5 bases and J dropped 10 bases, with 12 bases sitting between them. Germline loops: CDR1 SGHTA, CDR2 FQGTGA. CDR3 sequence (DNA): TGTGCCAGCAGCCCGATTAGCGGAGAGCAGTTCTTC. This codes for CASSPISGEQFF.

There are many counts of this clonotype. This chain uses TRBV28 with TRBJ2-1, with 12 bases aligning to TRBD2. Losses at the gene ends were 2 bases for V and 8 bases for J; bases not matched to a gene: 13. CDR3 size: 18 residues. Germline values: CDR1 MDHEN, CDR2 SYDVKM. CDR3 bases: TGTGCCAGCAGTTTAAGTCTAGCGGGGGGGCATTTTACCGATGAGCAGTTCTTC. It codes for CASSLSLAGGHFTDEQFF.

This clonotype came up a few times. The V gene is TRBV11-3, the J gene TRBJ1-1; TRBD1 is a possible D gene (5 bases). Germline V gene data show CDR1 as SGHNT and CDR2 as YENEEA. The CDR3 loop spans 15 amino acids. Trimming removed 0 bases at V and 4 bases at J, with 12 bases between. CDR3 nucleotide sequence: TGTGCCAGCAGCTTAGACCCAAGGGGTTCCACTGAAGCTTTCTTT. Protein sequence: CASSLDPRGSTEAFF.

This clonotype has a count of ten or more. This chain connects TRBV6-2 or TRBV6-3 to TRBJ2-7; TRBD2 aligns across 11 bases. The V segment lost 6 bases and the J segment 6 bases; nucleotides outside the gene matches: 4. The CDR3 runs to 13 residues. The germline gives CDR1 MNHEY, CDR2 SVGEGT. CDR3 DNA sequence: TGTGCCAGCAGCCCGGGACTAGCGGCCGAGCAGTACGTC. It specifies CASSPGLAAEQYV.

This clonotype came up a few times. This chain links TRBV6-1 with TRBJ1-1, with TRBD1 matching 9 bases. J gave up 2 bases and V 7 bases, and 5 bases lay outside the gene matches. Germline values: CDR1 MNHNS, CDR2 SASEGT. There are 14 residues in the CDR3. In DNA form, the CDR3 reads TGTGCCAGCACTATGGACAGGGGAAACACTGAAGCTTTCTTT. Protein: CASTMDRGNTEAFF.

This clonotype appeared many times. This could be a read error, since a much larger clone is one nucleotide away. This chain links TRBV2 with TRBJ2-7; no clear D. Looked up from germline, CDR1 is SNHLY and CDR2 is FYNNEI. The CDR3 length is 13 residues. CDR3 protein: CTSSRHSSYEQYF. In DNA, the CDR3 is TGTACCAGCAGTCGGCATTCGAGCTACGAGCAGTACTTC.

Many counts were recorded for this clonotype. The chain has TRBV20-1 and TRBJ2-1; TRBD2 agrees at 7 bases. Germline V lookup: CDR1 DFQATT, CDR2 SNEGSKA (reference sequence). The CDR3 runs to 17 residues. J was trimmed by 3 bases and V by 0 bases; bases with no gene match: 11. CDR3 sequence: CSARDALRRESYNEQFF. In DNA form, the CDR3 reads TGCAGTGCTAGAGATGCGTTGAGGCGGGAGAGCTACAATGAGCAGTTCTTC.

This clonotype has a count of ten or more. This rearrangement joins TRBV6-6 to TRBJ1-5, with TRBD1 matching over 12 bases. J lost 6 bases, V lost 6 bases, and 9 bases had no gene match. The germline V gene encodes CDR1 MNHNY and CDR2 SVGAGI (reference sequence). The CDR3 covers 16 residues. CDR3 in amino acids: CASRRGTGGVSQPQHF. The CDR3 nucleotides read TGTGCCAGCAGACGAGGGACAGGGGGCGTCAGTCAGCCCCAGCATTTT.

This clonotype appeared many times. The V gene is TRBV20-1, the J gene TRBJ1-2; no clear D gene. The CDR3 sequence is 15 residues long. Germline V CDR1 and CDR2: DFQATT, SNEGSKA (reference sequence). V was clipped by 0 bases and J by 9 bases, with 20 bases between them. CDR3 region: CSARDSGTIRRSYTF. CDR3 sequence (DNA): TGCAGTGCTAGAGATTCGGGAACGATTCGTCGCAGCTACACCTTC.

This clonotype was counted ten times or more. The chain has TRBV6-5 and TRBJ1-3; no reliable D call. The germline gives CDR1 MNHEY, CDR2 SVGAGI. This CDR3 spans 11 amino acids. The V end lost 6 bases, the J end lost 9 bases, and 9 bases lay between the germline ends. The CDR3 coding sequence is TGTGCCAGCAGACTGGAAAGCACCATATATTTT. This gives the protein CASRLESTIYF.

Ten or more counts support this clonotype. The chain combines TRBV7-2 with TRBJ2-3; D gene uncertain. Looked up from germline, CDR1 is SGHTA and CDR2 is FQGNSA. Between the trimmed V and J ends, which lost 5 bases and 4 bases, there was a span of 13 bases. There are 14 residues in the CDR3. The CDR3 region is CASSRVPFPDTQYF. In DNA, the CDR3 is TGTGCCAGCAGCAGGGTCCCGTTTCCAGATACGCAGTATTTT.

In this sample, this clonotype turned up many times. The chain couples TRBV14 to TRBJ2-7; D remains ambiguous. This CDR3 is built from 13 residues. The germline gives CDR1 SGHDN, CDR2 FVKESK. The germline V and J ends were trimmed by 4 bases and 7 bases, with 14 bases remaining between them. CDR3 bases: TGTGCCAGCAGCCCGGGCCCTGTGGAGGAGCAGTACTTC. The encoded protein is CASSPGPVEEQYF.

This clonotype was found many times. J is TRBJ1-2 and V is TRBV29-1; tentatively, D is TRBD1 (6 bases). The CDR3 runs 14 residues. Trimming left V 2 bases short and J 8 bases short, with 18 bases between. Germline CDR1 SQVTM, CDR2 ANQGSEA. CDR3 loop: CSVETPGQRVGYTF. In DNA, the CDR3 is TGCAGCGTTGAAACCCCTGGACAGAGAGTAGGCTACACCTTC.

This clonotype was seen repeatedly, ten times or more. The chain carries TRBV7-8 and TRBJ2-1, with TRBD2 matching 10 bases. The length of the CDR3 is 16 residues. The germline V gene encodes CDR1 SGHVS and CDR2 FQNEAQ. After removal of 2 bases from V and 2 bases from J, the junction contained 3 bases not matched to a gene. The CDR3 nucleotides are TGTGCCAGCAGCTTATATGGGACTAGCGCCTACAATGAGCAGTTCTTC. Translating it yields CASSLYGTSAYNEQFF. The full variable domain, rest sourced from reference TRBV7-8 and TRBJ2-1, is GAGVSQSPRYKVAKRGQDVALRCDPISGHVSLFWYQQALGQGPEFLTYFQNEAQLDKSGLPSDRFFAERPEGSVSTLKIQRTQQEDSAVYLCASSLYGTSAYNEQFFGPGTRLTVL.